Sequencing of this T cell receptor beta chain was carried out in a study of response to subunit inactivated influenza vaccine. Study-wide results and limits: There was a suggestion from the authors that each seasonal influenza vaccination recruits few new T cells.

One entry per CDR3 protein, called by TCRdb with MiXCR from the RT-PCR reads. The sample lists some 520,000 distinct CDR3 sequences; 16% were seen once. Note on this clonotype: Its antigen remains unidentified.

The CDR3 sequence is 16 residues long. The germline gives CDR1 LGHNA, CDR2 YNFKEQ. V was pared by 2 bases and J by 4 bases, with 9 bases of the junction left unmatched. This sequence joins TRBV4-2 and TRBJ2-7, with 9 bases matching TRBD2. The source is a man between 50 and 70 years old who received an inactivated influenza vaccine. This sample comprised CD4+ T cells sorted from PBMCs, obtained 23 to 25 months after vaccination. CDR3 bases: TGTGCCAGCAGCCAATCTAGCGGGAAAGGGTCGTACGAGCAGTACTTC. This translates into CASSQSSGKGSYEQYF.